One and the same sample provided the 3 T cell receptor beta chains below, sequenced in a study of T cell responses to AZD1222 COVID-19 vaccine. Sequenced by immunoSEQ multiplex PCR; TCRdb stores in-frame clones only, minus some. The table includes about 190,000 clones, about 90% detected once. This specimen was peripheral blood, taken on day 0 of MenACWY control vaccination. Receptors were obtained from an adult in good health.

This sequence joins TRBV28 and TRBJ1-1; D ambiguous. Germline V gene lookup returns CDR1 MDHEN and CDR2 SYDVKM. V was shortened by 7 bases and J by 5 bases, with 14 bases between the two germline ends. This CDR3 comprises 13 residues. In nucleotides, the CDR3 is TGTGCCAGCATCGCCGAGGTCTTTACTGAAGCTTTCTTT. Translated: CASIAEVFTEAFF.

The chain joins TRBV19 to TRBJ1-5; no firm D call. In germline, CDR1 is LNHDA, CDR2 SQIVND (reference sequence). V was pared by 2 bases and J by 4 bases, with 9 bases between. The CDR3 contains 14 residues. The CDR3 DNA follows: TGTGCCAGTAGTATAACTTGGCTAAATCAGCCCCAGCATTTT. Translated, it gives CASSITWLNQPQHF.

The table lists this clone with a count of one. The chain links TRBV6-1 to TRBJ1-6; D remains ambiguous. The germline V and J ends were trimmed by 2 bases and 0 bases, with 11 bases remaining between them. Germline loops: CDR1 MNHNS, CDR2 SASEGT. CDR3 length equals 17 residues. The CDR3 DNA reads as TGTGCCAGCAGTGAATTCGGGTCAGGCTCCTATAATTCACCCCTCCACTTT. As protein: CASSEFGSGSYNSPLHF.